One and the same sample provided the 2 T cell receptor beta chains below, sequenced in a study of blood T cell repertoires in COVID-19. Produced via immunoSEQ multiplex PCR; TCRdb's table is partial and in-frame only. The sample carries fewer than 500,000 clones, about 90% recorded once. Material: peripheral blood. The receptors here all came from a young man with COVID-19, enrolled during active disease.

This rearrangement joins TRBV27 to TRBJ2-2; TRBD2 matches 11 bases. There are 21 residues in the CDR3. Germline-derived CDR1 and CDR2 are MNHEY and SMNVEV (reference sequence). V lost 3 bases and J lost 1; bases outside the gene matches: 16. DNA for the CDR3: TGTGCCAGCAGTTTGGATTCATTTGCTAGCGGGGGGATCTGGAACACCGGGGAGCTGTTTTTT. This translates into CASSLDSFASGGIWNTGELFF.

The V call is TRBV29-1, the J call TRBJ2-5, with 8 bases aligning to TRBD1. V shed 7 bases and J 5 bases; nucleotides not matched to a gene: 6. Germline V CDR1 and CDR2: SQVTM, ANQGSEA. This CDR3 is built from 12 residues. CDR3 sequence reads: CSGGQGQETQYF. CDR3 DNA: TGCAGCGGCGGACAGGGTCAGGAGACCCAGTACTTC.